This is a list of T cell receptor beta chains from one sample in a study of beta chain features in type 1 diabetes. Sequenced by immunoSEQ multiplex PCR; TCRdb stores in-frame clones only, minus some. The sample shows some 700,000 clones, 13% of them seen only once. The sequenced sample consisted of naive CD4+ T cells from blood. Source of these receptors: a man between 18 and 29 years old with type 1 diabetes. The CDR3 runs from the conserved cysteine through the conserved F or W. The D gene is left open where the match is weak. Clone size, where shown, is once, few, many, or a class for clones that have expanded.

J: TRBJ2-7
D: TRBD1
size: few
V: TRBV4-1
CDR3: CASSPLGQGKSYEQYF
DNA: TGCGCCAGCAGTCCCCTTGGACAGGGAAAATCCTACGAGCAGTACTTC

J: TRBJ1-2
D: TRBD1
size: NA
V: TRBV6-6
CDR3: CASSRPGQGVYGYTF
DNA: TGTGCCAGCAGCCGGCCGGGACAGGGGGTTTATGGCTACACCTTC

J: TRBJ2-1
D: NA
size: few
V: TRBV28
CDR3: CASRAIGGPGNEQFF
DNA: TGTGCCAGCAGGGCCATCGGGGGGCCGGGGAATGAGCAGTTCTTC

J: TRBJ2-3
D: NA
size: few
V: TRBV7-9
CDR3: CASSLAGGTSTDTQYF
DNA: TGTGCCAGCAGCTTAGCGGGCGGGACTAGCACAGATACGCAGTATTTT

J: TRBJ2-1
D: TRBD2
size: few
V: TRBV27
CDR3: CASSLAPSGGYNEQFF
DNA: TGTGCCAGCAGTTTAGCACCTAGCGGGGGATACAATGAGCAGTTCTTC

J: TRBJ2-2
D: NA
size: NA
V: TRBV11-3
CDR3: CASTVTLLGRAGTGELFF
DNA: TGTGCCAGCACCGTCACATTACTGGGCAGGGCGGGCACCGGGGAGCTGTTTTTT

J: TRBJ1-6
D: NA
size: NA
V: TRBV10-3
CDR3: CASSDRPGENSPLHF
DNA: TGTGCCAGCAGTGACCGCCCAGGGGAGAATTCACCCCTCCACTTT

J: TRBJ1-6
D: NA
size: NA
V: TRBV28
CDR3: CASTANSPLHF
DNA: TGTGCCTCGACAGCGAATTCACCCCTCCACTTT

J: TRBJ1-5
D: NA
size: NA
V: TRBV25-1
CDR3: CASSRQNSNQPQHF
DNA: TGTGCCAGTAGCAGACAGAATAGCAATCAGCCCCAGCATTTT

J: TRBJ1-1
D: NA
size: few
V: TRBV7-9
CDR3: CASSLSRNTEAFF
DNA: TGTGCCAGCAGCTTAAGTAGGAACACTGAAGCTTTCTTT

J: TRBJ2-7
D: NA
size: few
V: TRBV5-1
CDR3: CASSLFSGGEQYF
DNA: TGCGCCAGCAGCTTGTTTTCTGGGGGCGAGCAGTACTTC

J: TRBJ2-1
D: TRBD2
size: NA
V: TRBV30
CDR3: CAWCGGPTSYNEQFF
DNA: TGTGCCTGGTGCGGGGGGCCTACCTCCTACAATGAGCAGTTCTTC

J: TRBJ1-6
D: TRBD1
size: NA
V: TRBV5-1
CDR3: CASRRTGGPLTPLHF
DNA: TGCGCCAGCAGGAGGACAGGGGGGCCTTTGACACCCCTCCACTTT

J: TRBJ1-2
D: TRBD1
size: NA
V: TRBV7-9
CDR3: CASSFETGQVDGYTF
DNA: TGTGCCAGCAGCTTCGAAACCGGACAGGTAGATGGCTACACCTTC

J: TRBJ2-5
D: NA
size: NA
V: TRBV9
CDR3: CASSVNWGDQTQYF
DNA: TGTGCCAGCAGCGTAAATTGGGGAGACCAGACCCAGTACTTC

J: TRBJ2-3
D: NA
size: few
V: TRBV10-3
CDR3: CAISERADTQYF
DNA: TGTGCCATCAGTGAGCGAGCAGATACGCAGTATTTT

J: TRBJ2-5
D: NA
size: NA
V: TRBV20-1
CDR3: CSARNRETQYF
DNA: TGCAGTGCTAGAAATAGGGAGACCCAGTACTTC

J: TRBJ1-4
D: NA
size: NA
V: TRBV28
CDR3: CASSPLVMKNSFF
DNA: TGTGCCAGCAGTCCCCTCGTGATGAAAAACTCGTTTTTT

J: TRBJ2-1
D: NA
size: NA
V: TRBV20-1
CDR3: CSAVDYPEQFF
DNA: TGCAGTGCCGTTGACTACCCCGAGCAGTTCTTC

J: TRBJ1-3
D: NA
size: NA
V: TRBV15
CDR3: CATSKYESSGNTIYF
DNA: TGTGCCACCAGCAAGTACGAGAGCTCTGGAAACACCATATATTTT

J: TRBJ2-3
D: NA
size: NA
V: TRBV6-1
CDR3: CASSDRGLTDTQYF
DNA: TGTGCCAGCAGTGATAGGGGACTCACAGATACGCAGTATTTT

J: TRBJ2-3
D: NA
size: NA
V: TRBV6-5
CDR3: CASGAGTDTQYF
DNA: TGTGCCAGCGGGGCGGGCACAGATACGCAGTATTTT

J: TRBJ2-7
D: NA
size: few
V: TRBV6-6
CDR3: CASRVAEPYEQYF
DNA: TGTGCCAGCAGGGTAGCGGAACCCTACGAGCAGTACTTC

J: TRBJ2-2
D: TRBD1
size: few
V: TRBV5-1
CDR3: CASFRFGGTGPGELFF
DNA: TGCGCCAGCTTTCGATTTGGCGGGACAGGCCCCGGGGAGCTGTTTTTT

J: TRBJ1-1
D: NA
size: NA
V: TRBV5-6
CDR3: CASSHPNTEAFF
DNA: TGTGCCAGCAGCCACCCGAACACTGAAGCTTTCTTT

J: TRBJ2-3
D: NA
size: NA
V: TRBV6-5
CDR3: CASSYFQGTAADTQYF
DNA: TGTGCCAGCAGTTACTTTCAGGGGACCGCAGCAGATACGCAGTATTTT